This entry lists 15 T cell receptor beta chains sequenced from one sample in a study of blood T cell repertoires in COVID-19. Measured with immunoSEQ multiplex PCR; TCRdb has only the in-frame clones, and not every one. The sample includes 75,000 to 95,000 clones, 90% of them seen just once. Material: peripheral blood. These receptor sequences come from a man in his 60s with acute or convalescent COVID-19.

This rearrangement joins TRBV27 to TRBJ1-5; the D is unclear. Trimming pared 5 bases from V and 7 bases from J, leaving 9 bases between. The V gene's germline CDR1 is MNHEY and CDR2 SMNVEV (reference sequence). The CDR3 is 12 residues long. CDR3 residues: CASSRLGQPQHF. The DNA for the CDR3 is TGTGCCAGCAGTCGGCTAGGCCAGCCCCAGCATTTT.

A single count supports this clone. CDR3 residues: CAWSQASRNQPQHF. The CDR3 DNA reads as TGTGCCTGGAGCCAGGCATCGAGAAATCAGCCCCAGCATTTT. The gene calls are TRBV30 and TRBJ1-5; D not resolved. The V end lost 3 bases, the J end lost 4 bases, and 13 bases lay between the germline ends. Germline loops: CDR1 GTSNPN, CDR2 SVGIG (reference sequence). CDR3 length: 14 amino acids.

The V gene is TRBV19, the J gene TRBJ1-1; possible D gene TRBD1, 5 bases. The CDR3 sequence is 16 residues long. Germline V gene lookup returns CDR1 LNHDA and CDR2 SQIVND (reference sequence). Trimming removed 5 bases at V and 6 bases at J, with 22 bases between. CDR3 residues: CASSPTQKQALAEAFF. The CDR3 nucleotides are TGTGCCAGTAGTCCGACTCAGAAACAGGCCCTAGCTGAAGCTTTCTTT.

The chain is built from TRBV28 and TRBJ1-6; 8 bases line up with TRBD1. V lost 5 bases and J lost 7; bases outside the gene matches: 13. The CDR3 has 17 amino acids. The germline V gene has CDR1 MDHEN and CDR2 SYDVKM. CDR3 sequence: CASSPTHRDRKNSPLHF. The CDR3 region has the DNA TGTGCCAGCAGTCCTACCCACCGGGACAGGAAAAATTCACCCCTCCACTTT.

A note on this clone: Relative to the germline gene, one junction end is altered; a read error may explain this. Other DNA variants within this sample encode the same CDR3. The chain has TRBV7-7 and TRBJ2-2, with TRBD2 matching over 12 bases. The CDR3 spans 15 residues. Germline V gene lookup returns CDR1 SSHAT and CDR2 FNYEAQ (reference sequence). The CDR3 is CASSLGLAGTGELFF. The CDR3 DNA reads TGTGCTAGCAGCTTGGGACTAGCGGGTACCGGGGAGCTGTTTTTT.

The chain recombines TRBV7-9 with TRBJ2-2; TRBD1 matches at 9 bases. Germline CDR1 SEHNR, CDR2 FQNEAQ (reference sequence). The length of the CDR3 is 16 residues. V gave up 4 bases and J gave up 0 bases; unmatched junction bases: 3. This chain's CDR3 is CASSSTGGSNTGELFF. In DNA, the CDR3 is TGTGCCAGCAGCTCGACAGGGGGGTCGAACACCGGGGAGCTGTTTTTT. The whole variable domain, remainder taken from reference TRBV7-9 and TRBJ2-2, is DTGVSQNPRHKITKRGQNVTFRCDPISEHNRLYWYRQTLGQGPEFLTYFQNEAQLEKSRLLSDRFSAERPKGSFSTLEIQRTEQGDSAMYLCASSSTGGSNTGELFFGEGSRLTVL.

The genes are TRBV5-4 and TRBJ2-7, with D maybe TRBD1 (5 bases). Per germline, CDR1 SGHNT and CDR2 YYREEE (reference sequence). This CDR3 spans 15 amino acids. V gave up 3 bases and J gave up 5 bases, with 18 bases separating them. The CDR3 nucleotides read TGTGCCAGCAGCTCAGGGAACTTCGTGGAAAACGAGCAGTACTTC. It specifies CASSSGNFVENEQYF.

The V call is TRBV11-3, the J call TRBJ2-4; a weak D match, TRBD1 (6 bases). V was trimmed by 0 bases and J by 0 bases, leaving 12 bases between them. Germline-derived CDR1 and CDR2 are SGHNT and YENEEA. The CDR3 covers 17 residues. CDR3 bases: TGTGCCAGCAGCTTAGATCCCCCAGGGGAAGCCAAAAACATTCAGTACTTC. Its protein product is CASSLDPPGEAKNIQYF.

This sequence joins TRBV10-3 and TRBJ2-3; 7 bases are a match to TRBD2. Per germline, CDR1 ENHRY and CDR2 SYGVKD. V gave up 7 bases and J gave up 2 bases; unmatched junction bases: 6. The CDR3 is 14 residues long. CDR3 region: CAIKRDYATDTQYF. The CDR3 nucleotides read TGTGCCATCAAGAGGGACTACGCCACAGATACGCAGTATTTT.

On this clone itself: At the DNA level, this CDR3 is encoded by other sequences in the same sample as well. The V and J genes are TRBV5-1 and TRBJ1-1; possible D gene TRBD1, 5 bases. The CDR3 is 13 residues long. Trimming cost V 1 base and J 1 base, with 5 bases left between them. Germline V gene data show CDR1 as SGHRS and CDR2 as YFSETQ. Here the CDR3 reads CASSLTGNTEAFF. CDR3 sequence (DNA): TGCGCCAGCAGCTTGACAGGGAACACTGAAGCTTTCTTT.

This chain uses TRBV24-1 with TRBJ1-2; a possible D gene is TRBD1 (5 bases). Germline assignment: CDR1 KGHDR and CDR2 SFDVKD. This CDR3 is 13 amino acids long. Trimming cost V 1 base and J 7 bases, with 9 bases left between them. CDR3 sequence: CATSDLRDSGYTF. The CDR3 nucleotides are TGTGCCACCAGTGATTTACGGGACTCTGGCTACACCTTC.

This sequence joins TRBV24-1 and TRBJ2-3; D possibly corresponds to TRBD1 (6 bases). The CDR3 consists of 17 residues. Germline CDR1 reads KGHDR; CDR2 reads SFDVKD. Trimming left V 3 bases short and J 1 base short, with 16 bases between. The CDR3 here is CATSDPAASGGTDTQYF. The CDR3 coding sequence is TGTGCCACCAGTGATCCCGCCGCATCAGGGGGCACAGATACGCAGTATTTT.

This chain uses TRBV4-2 with TRBJ2-1, with TRBD2 as a possible D gene (6 bases). There are 14 residues in the CDR3. Germline V gene lookup returns CDR1 LGHNA and CDR2 YNFKEQ. The V gene lost 1 base and the J gene lost 8 bases, with 12 bases spanning the gap. CDR3 in amino acids: CASSQGAGRDEQFF. CDR3 sequence (DNA): TGTGCCAGCAGCCAAGGGGCGGGACGGGATGAGCAGTTCTTC.

The chain has TRBV9 and TRBJ2-2; TRBD2 agrees at 7 bases. The germline V gene encodes CDR1 SGDLS and CDR2 YYNGEE. The CDR3 length is 16 residues. V was pared by 4 bases and J by 0 bases, with 6 bases of the junction left unmatched. Here the CDR3 reads CASSYFGLANTGELFF. In nucleotides, the CDR3 is TGTGCCAGCAGCTACTTCGGACTAGCGAACACCGGGGAGCTGTTTTTT. The whole variable domain, filled in from reference TRBV9 and TRBJ2-2, reads DSGVTQTPKHLITATGQRVTLRCSPRSGDLSVYWYQQSLDQGLQFLIQYYNGEERAKGNILERFSAQQFPDLHSELNLSSLELGDSALYFCASSYFGLANTGELFFGEGSRLTVL.

The V call is TRBV5-1, the J call TRBJ1-3; 7 bases are shared with TRBD1. Germline CDR1 and CDR2: SGHRS and YFSETQ. The trim removed 3 bases at V and 1 base at J, leaving 7 bases unmatched. This CDR3 has 16 amino acids. CDR3 protein: CASSSTGVGSGNTIYF. The CDR3 DNA follows: TGCGCCAGCAGCTCCACAGGGGTCGGATCTGGAAACACCATATATTTT.